This is a list of T cell receptor beta chains from one sample in a study of identical twins. Via MiXCR, TCRdb re-called the 5' RACE reads, giving one row per CDR3 protein. The sample shows 450,000 or so distinct CDR3 sequences, around 18% of them seen only once. Sequencing was performed on naive T cells sorted from blood. The source of these receptors is a man aged 50-60 years in good health. The CDR3 runs from the conserved cysteine through the conserved F or W. The D gene is left open where the match is weak. Size is stated for part of the rows, as once, few or many counts, or as a class when the clone is expanded.

clone size	J gene	V gene	D gene	CDR3 DNA	CDR3 protein
-	TRBJ2-7	TRBV10-3	TRBD2	TGTGCCATCAGTGAATCGGTAGCGGGGGGCCCGGGAGTGCAGTACTTC	CAISESVAGGPGVQYF
-	TRBJ2-1	TRBV5-1	TRBD2	TGCGCCAGCAGCTTGGGTCGCGGGGGGATAAATGAGCAGTTCTTC	CASSLGRGGINEQFF
-	TRBJ2-2	TRBV3-1	-	TGTGCCAGCAGCCAAACAGGGTGGAACGGGGAGCTGTTTTTT	CASSQTGWNGELFF
-	TRBJ2-1	TRBV6-6	-	TGTGCCAGCCTCAGGCAAGGGGATGAGCAGTTCTTC	CASLRQGDEQFF
few	TRBJ2-5	TRBV11-2	-	TGTGCCAGCAGCTCCCTGCGGGGGCCACGGCGGGAGACCCAGTACTTC	CASSSLRGPRRETQYF
-	TRBJ2-2	TRBV12-3/TRBV12-4	TRBD1	TGTGCCAGCAGTTTAGCGACAGGGGGCTTAACCGGGGAGCTGTTTTTT	CASSLATGGLTGELFF
many	TRBJ1-1	TRBV4-2	-	TGTGCCAGCAGCCAAGCGTCGCTGAACACTGAAGCTTTCTTT	CASSQASLNTEAFF
few	TRBJ2-7	TRBV5-5	-	TGTGCCAGCAGCTTGAACAAGTACGAGCAGTACTTC	CASSLNKYEQYF
many	TRBJ1-1	TRBV5-1	-	TGCGCCAGCAGCTTGGCACCTCCGGACAGCGGAACTGAAGCTTTCTTT	CASSLAPPDSGTEAFF
-	TRBJ1-2	TRBV9	-	TGTGCCAGCAGCGTAGCTGGCAGTTCCTATGGCTACACCTTC	CASSVAGSSYGYTF
many	TRBJ1-4	TRBV15	-	TGTGCCACCAGCAGGGACGGGACGTACGAAAAACTGTTTTTT	CATSRDGTYEKLFF
-	TRBJ2-3	TRBV5-1	TRBD1	TGCGCCAGCACCCCGGACAGGGCCACAGATACGCAGTATTTT	CASTPDRATDTQYF
few	TRBJ2-5	TRBV4-1	TRBD2	TGCGCCAGCAGCCAAAAGCGGGGGGTGACCGGGGAGACCCAGTACTTC	CASSQKRGVTGETQYF
-	TRBJ1-4	TRBV5-1	TRBD1	TGCGCCAGCAGAATTGGACAGGGGGCGCGGGGTGAAAAACTGTTTTTT	CASRIGQGARGEKLFF